These 26 T cell receptor beta chains were all obtained from the same sample, sequenced in a study of blood T cell repertoires in COVID-19. Profiled with immunoSEQ multiplex PCR; TCRdb holds only in-frame clones, not every one. The sample lists some 80,000 clones, roughly 88% seen once, with 2.5% in the top ten. Source material: peripheral blood. Every receptor here comes from a human donor in a cohort sampled during active COVID-19.

V usage is TRBV5-4 and J usage is TRBJ1-3, with 7 bases lining up with TRBD1. V shed 10 bases and J 1 base; nucleotides not matched to a gene: 8. This CDR3 is built from 14 residues. Germline values: CDR1 SGHNT, CDR2 YYREEE (reference sequence). CDR3 bases: TGTGCCGAACGGGACAGTATATCTGGAAACACCATATATTTT. This sequence encodes CAERDSISGNTIYF.

The J gene is TRBJ2-7, the V gene TRBV7-2; 10 bases are shared with TRBD1. Trimming at V came to 7 bases and at J to 3 bases, leaving 3 bases not matched to a gene. The CDR3 is 13 amino acids. Germline CDR1 reads SGHTA; CDR2 reads FQGNSA. The chain's CDR3 is CASNRDRGYEQYF. The DNA for the CDR3 is TGTGCCAGCAACCGGGACAGGGGCTACGAGCAGTACTTC.

This rearrangement joins TRBV2 to TRBJ2-7, with D possibly TRBD2 on 6 matching bases. This CDR3 is 13 amino acids long. The germline V gene encodes CDR1 SNHLY and CDR2 FYNNEI. V was shortened by 7 bases and J by 4 bases, with 14 bases between the two germline ends. DNA of the CDR3: TGTGCCAGCATGGGGACTCACCTATACGAGCAGTACTTC. As protein: CASMGTHLYEQYF.

The chain joins TRBV7-3 to TRBJ2-2, with TRBD1 identical over 9 bases. J lost 10 bases, V lost 5 bases, and 8 bases had no gene match. The CDR3 covers 14 residues. Germline assignment: CDR1 SGHTA and CDR2 FQGTGA. In DNA form, the CDR3 reads TGTGCCAGCAGCCCCGGGACAGGGTCTAAGGAGCTGTTTTTT. Translated, it gives CASSPGTGSKELFF.

The chain joins TRBV27 to TRBJ2-1; D perhaps matches TRBD1 (5 bases). This CDR3 region has 15 residues. The V gene lost 0 bases and the J gene lost 2 bases, with 8 bases spanning the gap. Germline CDR1 reads MNHEY; CDR2 reads SMNVEV (reference sequence). This CDR3 is CASSLSSGTYNEQFF. Here the CDR3 DNA reads TGTGCCAGCAGTTTATCTTCAGGGACCTACAATGAGCAGTTCTTC.

This clone showed up just once. The chain couples TRBV19 to TRBJ2-5; 9 positions match TRBD2. Germline CDR1 is LNHDA and CDR2 is SQIVND (reference sequence). CDR3 size: 16 residues. After removal of 0 bases from V and 3 bases from J, the junction contained 5 bases not matched to a gene. The CDR3 sequence: CASSIDGLANEETQYF. CDR3 nucleotides: TGTGCCAGTAGTATAGACGGACTAGCGAACGAAGAGACCCAGTACTTC.

This clone was recorded once. This rearrangement joins TRBV27 to TRBJ1-6, with 8 bases lining up with TRBD1. Trimming removed 3 bases from V and 5 bases from J; junction bases left unmatched: 6. CDR1 and CDR2 (germline): MNHEY, SMNVEV (reference sequence). This CDR3 is built from 16 residues. Written as DNA, the CDR3 is TGTGCCAGCAGTTTCCAGGGGGCTTGGAATAATTCACCCCTCCACTTT. Protein product: CASSFQGAWNNSPLHF.

J is TRBJ1-2 and V is TRBV3-1 (or the pseudogene TRBV3-2); D call uncertain. Deletions cut 0 bases from V and 3 bases from J, with 5 bases between. Germline V CDR1 and CDR2: LGHDT, YNNKEL (reference sequence). The CDR3 spans 13 residues. As DNA, the CDR3 is TGTGCCAGCAGCCAAGATTGGCACTATGGCTACACCTTC. The encoded protein is CASSQDWHYGYTF.

V usage is TRBV7-2 and J usage is TRBJ2-2; D not resolved. CDR3 length: 15 residues. With 1 base removed from V and 2 bases from J, the gap between germline ends came to 8 bases. The germline gives CDR1 SGHTA, CDR2 FQGNSA. The CDR3 reads CASSLGSLNTGELFF. CDR3 DNA: TGTGCCAGCAGCTTAGGTAGCCTCAACACCGGGGAGCTGTTTTTT.

The genes are TRBV29-1 and TRBJ2-3, with 13 bases fitting TRBD2. Trimming at V came to 6 bases and at J to 2 bases, leaving 2 bases not matched to a gene. Per the germline V gene, CDR1 is SQVTM and CDR2 is ANQGSEA. The CDR3 totals 14 residues. DNA of the CDR3: TGCAGCGTAGGGACTAGCGGGAACACAGATACGCAGTATTTT. Protein product: CSVGTSGNTDTQYF.

A few counts support this clone. The rearrangement uses TRBV27 and TRBJ2-7; TRBD1 aligns across 7 bases. The V gene's germline CDR1 is MNHEY and CDR2 SMNVEV (reference sequence). The CDR3 contains 14 residues. V lost 8 bases, J lost 0 bases, and 7 bases stayed unmatched. The CDR3 spells CASARQGHSYEQYF. CDR3 in DNA: TGTGCCAGCGCTCGACAGGGCCACTCCTACGAGCAGTACTTC.

V and J are TRBV7-2 and TRBJ2-7, with a possible D match to TRBD2 (6 bases). V was cut by 5 bases and J by 6 bases, with 20 bases left in between. Germline loops: CDR1 SGHTA, CDR2 FQGNSA. This CDR3 spans 15 amino acids. Here the CDR3 reads CASSPTPRDLSEQYF. The CDR3 DNA sequence: TGTGCCAGCAGCCCCACCCCCAGGGACTTAAGCGAGCAGTACTTC.

V and J are TRBV6-5 and TRBJ2-7; TRBD1 might be the D (6 bases). The germline gives CDR1 MNHEY, CDR2 SVGAGI. Trimming cost V 0 bases and J 2 bases, with 14 bases left between them. The CDR3 is 16 amino acids. CDR3 amino acids: CASSYSYRALTYEQYF. The CDR3 nucleotides are TGTGCCAGCAGTTACTCGTACAGGGCCCTAACCTACGAGCAGTACTTC.

This clone occurred once. V is TRBV7-8 and J is TRBJ1-4; no firm D call. The length of the CDR3 is 15 residues. V lost 2 bases and J lost 0, with 7 bases in between. Germline values: CDR1 SGHVS, CDR2 FQNEAQ. CDR3 nucleotides: TGTGCCAGCAGCTTAATCTATGCAACTAATGAAAAACTGTTTTTT. This sequence encodes CASSLIYATNEKLFF.

The CDR3 region is CASSLGTTSGGHYEQYF. The CDR3 nucleotides read TGTGCCAGCAGCTTAGGGACGACTAGCGGGGGACACTACGAGCAGTACTTC. This sequence joins TRBV11-3 and TRBJ2-7; 12 bases align to TRBD2. J gave up 3 bases and V 1 base, and 7 bases lay outside the gene matches. The CDR3 sequence is 17 residues long. Germline V gene sequence: CDR1 SGHNT, CDR2 YENEEA.

This clone has a single count. This CDR3 reads CASSFSWTGGPSSYNEQFF. CDR3 bases: TGTGCCAGCAGCTTTTCTTGGACAGGGGGTCCGAGCTCCTACAATGAGCAGTTCTTC. The chain links TRBV5-8 to TRBJ2-1; 10 bases agree with TRBD1. J lost 0 bases, V lost 2 bases, and 11 bases had no gene match. The germline V gene encodes CDR1 SGHTS and CDR2 YDEGEE. The CDR3 contains 19 residues.

V gene TRBV5-5 combines with J gene TRBJ2-2; TRBD1 matches 9 bases. The CDR3 sequence is 16 residues long. Germline values: CDR1 SGHKS, CDR2 YYEKEE (reference sequence). J lost 4 bases, V lost 3 bases, and 7 bases had no gene match. The CDR3 spells CASSSQGAAGTGELFF. CDR3 sequence (DNA): TGTGCCAGCAGCTCACAGGGGGCCGCGGGCACCGGGGAGCTGTTTTTT.

The V and J genes are TRBV4-1 and TRBJ1-2; D remains ambiguous. The germline V gene has CDR1 MGHRA and CDR2 YSYEKL. The CDR3 contains 17 residues. Trimming stripped 0 bases from V and 5 bases from J, with 19 bases between. DNA of the CDR3: TGCGCCAGCAGCCAAGAGCCCATAGGCGACTGGCTTTATGGCTACACCTTC. Translation gives CASSQEPIGDWLYGYTF.

The chain employs TRBV2 and TRBJ2-1; D might be TRBD2 (6 bases). The CDR3 consists of 17 residues. From germline, CDR1 is SNHLY and CDR2 FYNNEI. V shed 6 bases and J shed 4 bases, with 22 bases lying between them. CDR3 protein: CASSGTPNRALYNEQFF. In nucleotides, the CDR3 is TGTGCCAGCAGCGGGACTCCAAATCGAGCTCTATACAATGAGCAGTTCTTC.

V gene TRBV6-1 combines with J gene TRBJ2-5; weak D call: TRBD1 (5 bases). The V and J ends lost 2 bases and 1 base respectively, with 11 bases between them. Germline assignment: CDR1 MNHNS and CDR2 SASEGT. The CDR3 totals 15 residues. In DNA, the CDR3 is TGTGCCAGCAGTGAACTTGGTGGGGCCCAAGAGACCCAGTACTTC. This encodes CASSELGGAQETQYF.

This CDR3 is CASSQDLREAQETQYF. CDR3 nucleotides: TGCGCCAGCAGCCAAGATCTTCGGGAGGCCCAAGAGACCCAGTACTTC. The J gene is TRBJ2-5, the V gene TRBV4-3; 7 bases match TRBD2. CDR3 length: 16 residues. The ends lost 0 bases at V and 1 base at J; junction bases unmatched: 5. Germline assignment: CDR1 LGHNA and CDR2 YSLEER.

The CDR3 here is CASSPLLRLAGVGEQFF. Written as DNA, the CDR3 is TGTGCCAGCAGCCCACTCCTTAGACTAGCGGGAGTAGGTGAGCAGTTCTTC. J is TRBJ2-1 and V is TRBV14; 12 positions match TRBD2. The CDR3 is 17 amino acids. From germline, CDR1 is SGHDN and CDR2 FVKESK. Unmatched junction bases numbered 13, after V lost 4 bases and J lost 9 bases.

The chain uses TRBV11-2 and TRBJ2-5; TRBD1 matches 10 bases. The V gene end was trimmed by 8 bases and the J gene end by 5 bases; junction bases not matched to a gene: 11. The germline V gene encodes CDR1 SGHAT and CDR2 FQNNGV. This CDR3 region has 15 residues. The CDR3: CASGLGQGFWETQYF. The CDR3 DNA reads as TGTGCCAGCGGGCTGGGACAGGGGTTTTGGGAGACCCAGTACTTC. The variable domain in full, with the rest retrieved from reference TRBV11-2 and TRBJ2-5, is EAGVAQSPRYKIIEKRQSVAFWCNPISGHATLYWYQQILGQGPKLLIQFQNNGVVDDSQLPKDRFSAERLKGVDSTLKIQPAKLEDSAVYLCASGLGQGFWETQYFGPGTRLLVL.

V and J are TRBV19 and TRBJ2-2, with 7 bases matching TRBD2. The CDR3 has 16 amino acids. The ends lost 3 bases at V and 3 bases at J; junction bases unmatched: 7. Germline loops: CDR1 LNHDA, CDR2 SQIVND (reference sequence). The CDR3 loop is CASSIFGSGDTGELFF. DNA for the CDR3: TGTGCCAGTAGTATCTTTGGGAGCGGGGACACCGGGGAGCTGTTTTTT.

CDR3 DNA: TGTGCCAGCAGCTACAGGGGACAGGAGACCCAGTACTTC. This gives the protein CASSYRGQETQYF. The chain employs TRBV5-4 and TRBJ2-5; 7 bases line up with TRBD1. CDR3 size: 13 residues. Germline CDR1 and CDR2: SGHNT and YYREEE (reference sequence). V shed 3 bases and J 5 bases; nucleotides not matched to a gene: 4.

The chain carries TRBV27 and TRBJ2-2; 9 bases fit TRBD2. Trimming removed 8 bases from V and 0 bases from J; junction bases left unmatched: 10. The V gene's germline CDR1 is MNHEY and CDR2 SMNVEV (reference sequence). The CDR3 extends over 17 amino acids. The CDR3 here is CASAALAGLSNTGELFF. The CDR3 DNA sequence: TGTGCCAGCGCCGCCCTAGCGGGGCTATCGAACACCGGGGAGCTGTTTTTT.